This T cell receptor beta chain was documented in a study of T cell repertoires in cytomegalovirus infection. CDR1 and CDR2 from the germline V gene are LNHDA and SQIVND (reference sequence). The CDR3 contains 12 residues. Trimming took 6 bases from V and 4 from J, leaving 9 bases between them. This clonotype was observed a few times. TCRdb re-called the reads with MiXCR, one entry per CDR3 protein. This table holds just over 300,000 distinct CDR3 sequences, roughly a sixth found once. This TCR was recovered from a human donor in good health (CMV status not recorded). Some clones in this sample may be carry-over from other donors' samples. This chain links TRBV19 with TRBJ1-2; D is perhaps TRBD1 (6 bases). The sample comprised PBMCs. The CDR3 nucleotides read TGTGCCAGTAGAACGACAGGCTATGGCTACACCTTC. Amino acids: CASRTTGYGYTF.